The 24 T cell receptor beta chains listed next were all sequenced from one sample in a study of CD8 T cells in ankylosing spondylitis. Their antigens remain unidentified. TCRdb fed the 5' RACE reads into MiXCR, producing one record per CDR3 protein. The sample lists under 950,000 distinct CDR3 sequences; about 20% were seen once. Study-wide findings and caveats: Blood from ankylosing spondylitis patients appeared to carry a characteristic roughly 8-variant TCR beta motif.

The sample comprised blood, either unsorted or a sorted T cell fraction (not recorded which). The receptors come from a male donor with ankylosing spondylitis.

This clonotype came up a few times. This chain joins TRBV5-1 and TRBJ2-7; D may be TRBD1 (6 bases). Trimming shortened V by 7 bases and J by 1 base, and 12 bases separated the two germline ends. CDR3 length equals 13 residues. Germline V lookup: CDR1 SGHRS, CDR2 YFSETQ. This chain's CDR3 is CASGQTSSYEQYF. DNA for the CDR3: TGCGCCAGCGGACAGACGTCGTCCTACGAGCAGTACTTC.

The chain carries TRBV30 and TRBJ1-2; no clear D. The CDR3 covers 11 residues. CDR1 is GTSNPN, CDR2 SVGIG, per germline (reference sequence). V was clipped by 3 bases and J by 7 bases, with 9 bases between them. The CDR3 sequence is CAWRSFGGYTF. The CDR3 DNA sequence: TGTGCCTGGAGGTCCTTTGGTGGCTACACCTTC.

This clonotype has only a few counts. CDR3 loop: CSVEFWDTQGTEAFF. In nucleotides, the CDR3 is TGCAGCGTCGAGTTTTGGGACACCCAAGGCACTGAAGCTTTCTTT. V gene TRBV29-1 combines with J gene TRBJ1-1; D is perhaps TRBD1 (6 bases). The length of the CDR3 is 15 residues. Trimming left V 6 bases short and J 4 bases short, with 21 bases between. The germline CDR1 and CDR2 sequences are SQVTM and ANQGSEA.

This clonotype was found a few times. The chain employs TRBV5-1 and TRBJ2-1, with D unresolved. Trimming pared 0 bases from V and 8 bases from J, leaving 12 bases between. The CDR3 extends over 14 amino acids. Per germline, CDR1 SGHRS and CDR2 YFSETQ. CDR3 nucleotides: TGCGCCAGCAGCTTGGCACTTAATATCGATGAGCAGTTCTTC. Translating gives CASSLALNIDEQFF.

The rearrangement links TRBV20-1 to TRBJ2-7, with 13 bases matching TRBD2. J gave up 4 bases and V 0 bases, and 3 bases lay outside the gene matches. CDR3 length: 15 amino acids. In germline, CDR1 is DFQATT, CDR2 SNEGSKA (reference sequence). CDR3 residues: CSARDGLAGVYEQYF. DNA for the CDR3: TGCAGTGCTAGAGATGGACTAGCGGGGGTATACGAGCAGTACTTC.

The CDR3 nucleotides are TGTGCCAGCAGCCAGGATCTCCCCGGGGCCGGGCGGGAGACCCAGTACTTC. Protein product: CASSQDLPGAGRETQYF. The chain joins TRBV3-1 to TRBJ2-5, with D possibly being TRBD1 or TRBD2 (5 bases each). Germline loops: CDR1 LGHDT, CDR2 YNNKEL (reference sequence). The CDR3 totals 17 residues. The V gene lost 3 bases and the J gene lost 5 bases, with 22 bases spanning the gap.

The chain employs TRBV11-2 and TRBJ2-7, with 8 nucleotides matching TRBD1. CDR3 length: 14 amino acids. Per the germline V gene, CDR1 is SGHAT and CDR2 is FQNNGV. V was clipped by 4 bases and J by 5 bases; unmatched bases: 7. CDR3 in DNA: TGTGCCAGCAGCTCCTTGAACAGGGGGGACGAGCAGTACTTC. Amino acid sequence: CASSSLNRGDEQYF.

A few counts support this clonotype. The CDR3 sequence: CASSELAIQETQYF. In DNA, the CDR3 is TGTGCCAGCAGTGAACTAGCGATTCAAGAGACCCAGTACTTC. V usage is TRBV2 and J usage is TRBJ2-5, with TRBD2 as a possible D gene (6 bases). This CDR3 region has 14 residues. Per germline, CDR1 SNHLY and CDR2 FYNNEI. Trimming cost V 2 bases and J 2 bases, with 9 bases left between them.

J is TRBJ2-1 and V is TRBV5-6; 8 nucleotides match TRBD2. The germline gives CDR1 SGHDT, CDR2 YYEEEE. CDR3 length: 16 residues. V shed 3 bases and J 0 bases; nucleotides not matched to a gene: 5. The CDR3 bases are TGTGCCAGCAGCTGGGTGGCGGGAGGCTCCTACAATGAGCAGTTCTTC. As protein: CASSWVAGGSYNEQFF.

The chain has TRBV6-1 and TRBJ2-7, with 9 bases that match TRBD1. Germline-derived CDR1 and CDR2 are MNHNS and SASEGT. The length of the CDR3 is 13 residues. V trimming: 8 bases; J trimming: 2 bases; junction bases outside the gene matches: 4. The DNA of the CDR3 is TGTGCCAGCCGTGGGACAGGGACCTACGAGCAGTACTTC. Protein sequence: CASRGTGTYEQYF.

A few counts support this clonotype. The chain is built from TRBV10-3 and TRBJ2-5; D is unresolved. Germline V gene data show CDR1 as ENHRY and CDR2 as SYGVKD. Trimming pared 8 bases from V and 1 base from J, leaving 14 bases between. The CDR3 is made up of 14 amino acids. In DNA form, the CDR3 reads TGTGCCATCGCACGTGACGGTGGCCAAGAGACCCAGTACTTC. It is translated as CAIARDGGQETQYF.

The chain couples TRBV5-1 to TRBJ1-5; D uncertain. There are 15 residues in the CDR3. V lost 3 bases, J lost 3 bases, and 13 bases lay in between. Looked up from germline, CDR1 is SGHRS and CDR2 is YFSETQ. The CDR3 loop reads CASSSDGALNQPQHF. In nucleotides, the CDR3 is TGCGCCAGCAGCTCGGACGGAGCCCTCAATCAGCCCCAGCATTTT.

The sample holds a few counts of this clonotype. The genes are TRBV12-3 or TRBV12-4 and TRBJ1-5, with no clear D. Trimming cost V 2 bases and J 5 bases, with 16 bases left between them. This CDR3 spans 16 amino acids. This CDR3 is CASSLRGRSPYQPQHF. DNA of the CDR3: TGTGCCAGCAGTTTACGTGGTAGATCACCCTATCAGCCCCAGCATTTT.

This clonotype occurred a few times. V usage is TRBV12-3 or TRBV12-4 and J usage is TRBJ2-3; 7 nucleotides match TRBD1. This CDR3 is built from 16 residues. J lost 6 bases, V lost 8 bases, and 17 bases had no gene match. CDR3 sequence reads: CASLKDRLTVWDTQYF. CDR3 coding DNA: TGTGCCAGCCTAAAGGACAGGCTGACCGTGTGGGATACGCAGTATTTT.

This chain joins TRBV18 and TRBJ2-4; D may be TRBD1 (5 bases). The germline V gene has CDR1 KGHSH and CDR2 LQKENI. This CDR3 contains 16 residues. Deletions cut 4 bases from V and 0 bases from J, with 13 bases between. The CDR3 DNA sequence: TGTGCCAGCTCACAGGACAATCCACTAGCCAAAAACATTCAGTACTTC. This sequence encodes CASSQDNPLAKNIQYF. The full variable domain, with the rest looked up from reference TRBV18 and TRBJ2-4, is NAGVMQNPRHLVRRRGQEARLRCSPMKGHSHVYWYRQLPEEGLKFMVYLQKENIIDESGMPKERFSAEFPKEGPSILRIQQVVRGDSAAYFCASSQDNPLAKNIQYFGAGTRLSVL.

The chain joins TRBV29-1 to TRBJ2-3; no clear D. Trimming took off 0 bases at V and 6 bases at J, with 13 bases between the two ends. Germline V gene sequence: CDR1 SQVTM, CDR2 ANQGSEA. This CDR3 comprises 14 residues. CDR3 nucleotides: TGCAGCGTTGAAGATCTGAACGCCTTGGATACGCAGTATTTT. Translation gives CSVEDLNALDTQYF.

The chain links TRBV28 to TRBJ1-5, with TRBD1 as a possible D gene (5 bases). CDR3 length: 15 residues. CDR1 and CDR2 from the germline V gene are MDHEN and SYDVKM. V was clipped by 6 bases and J by 3 bases, with 15 bases between them. DNA of the CDR3: TGTGCCAGCAGCCGAAGGGACGGACTCAATCAGCCCCAGCATTTT. Translated, it gives CASSRRDGLNQPQHF.

The chain couples TRBV12-3 or TRBV12-4 to TRBJ1-1, with TRBD1 matching over 7 bases. The V and J ends lost 5 bases and 6 bases, in that order; junction bases with no gene match: 9. This CDR3 contains 14 residues. The CDR3 bases are TGTGCCAGCAGTCCCATAGGGACAGACGCTGAAGCTTTCTTT. It is translated as CASSPIGTDAEAFF.

The sample holds many counts of this clonotype. V gene TRBV5-1 combines with J gene TRBJ1-2; no clear D gene. Trimming stripped 0 bases from V and 2 bases from J, with 8 bases between. CDR1 is SGHRS and CDR2 is YFSETQ in the germline V gene. The CDR3 extends over 14 amino acids. This CDR3 reads CASSLDGGNYGYTF. In DNA form, the CDR3 reads TGCGCCAGCAGCTTGGATGGCGGAAACTATGGCTACACCTTC.

The chain links TRBV4-1 to TRBJ2-6; no clear D gene. Germline CDR1 MGHRA, CDR2 YSYEKL. Trimming shortened V by 0 bases and J by 0 bases, and 9 bases separated the two germline ends. The CDR3 has 17 amino acids. CDR3 DNA: TGCGCCAGCAGCCAAGATTTAGCACGCTCTGGGGCCAACGTCCTGACTTTC. Translation: CASSQDLARSGANVLTF.

Only a few counts were recorded for this clonotype. The chain carries TRBV24-1 and TRBJ2-6, with D perhaps given as TRBD1 or TRBD2 (6 bases each). Germline CDR1 reads KGHDR; CDR2 reads SFDVKD. V dropped 4 bases and J dropped 3 bases, with 9 bases sitting between them. This CDR3 contains 15 residues. The CDR3 sequence: CATSDGGNGANVLTF. The CDR3 DNA sequence: TGTGCCACCAGTGACGGGGGCAATGGGGCCAACGTCCTGACTTTC.

This clonotype has only a few counts. The chain has TRBV7-2 and TRBJ1-2; the D gene is possibly TRBD1 (5 bases). CDR3 length equals 15 residues. In germline, CDR1 is SGHTA, CDR2 FQGNSA. Trimming pared 3 bases from V and 2 bases from J, leaving 13 bases between. The CDR3 DNA reads TGTGCCAGCAGCTTTCGCCGAGGGGAGAACTATGGCTACACCTTC. Translating gives CASSFRRGENYGYTF.

In regard to this clonotype: Being one base from a much bigger clone, this may be a read error. The chain uses TRBV5-1 and TRBJ2-7; no clear D. CDR1 SGHRS and CDR2 YFSETQ come from the germline V gene. V lost 1 base, J lost 2 bases, and 13 bases lay in between. The CDR3 is 15 residues long. The CDR3 bases are TGCGCCAGCAGCTTGTGGGCAGAGGAGACCTACGAGCAGTACTTC. Protein sequence: CASSLWAEETYEQYF.

This clonotype showed up many times. CDR3 residues: CASSLGTASTDTQYF. CDR3 DNA sequence: TGTGCCAGCAGCTTGGGGACGGCTAGCACAGATACGCAGTATTTT. V usage is TRBV7-3 and J usage is TRBJ2-3; D possibly uses TRBD1 or TRBD2 (5 bases each). CDR3 length equals 15 residues. Trimming removed 3 bases at V and 0 bases at J, with 10 bases between. Germline CDR1 and CDR2: SGHTA and FQGTGA.